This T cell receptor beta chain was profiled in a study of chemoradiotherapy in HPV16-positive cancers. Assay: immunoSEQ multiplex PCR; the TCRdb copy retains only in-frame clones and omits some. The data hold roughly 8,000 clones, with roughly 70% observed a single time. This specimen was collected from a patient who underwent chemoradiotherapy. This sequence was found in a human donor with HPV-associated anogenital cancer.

In DNA, the CDR3 is TGTGCCAGCAGCTTTCCCTACGAGCAGTACTTC. This gives the protein CASSFPYEQYF. The J gene is TRBJ2-7, the V gene TRBV7-2; unclear D gene. Germline V CDR1 and CDR2: SGHTA, FQGNSA. V was trimmed by 3 bases and J by 2 bases, leaving 2 bases between them. The CDR3 spans 11 residues.